One and the same sample provided the 7 T cell receptor beta chains below, sequenced in a study of shared clonotypes between healthy human individuals. Cells designated naive CD8 were CD45RO-negative and were positively selected for CCR7, with terminally differentiated effector memory CD45RA+ cells excluded. Clones were read by immunoSEQ multiplex PCR, and TCRdb kept only the in-frame ones, dropping some. The data hold roughly 2,000,000 clones, with just under 95% observed a single time. Sequenced sample: naive CD8+ T cells sorted from blood. Every receptor here comes from a man in his late teens or twenties in good health.

This clone has just one count. The chain carries TRBV9 and TRBJ1-5; the D gene is possibly TRBD1 (6 bases). Germline V gives CDR1 SGDLS, CDR2 YYNGEE. V was clipped by 0 bases and J by 6 bases, with 13 bases between them. The CDR3 totals 15 residues. Written as DNA, the CDR3 is TGTGCCAGCAGCGTAGAGAGGGGGAGTCGTCAGCCCCAGCATTTT. Protein product: CASSVERGSRQPQHF.

This clone has only a few counts. The same CDR3 arises from other DNA sequences in this sample as well. V usage is TRBV6-5 and J usage is TRBJ2-7, with D perhaps matching TRBD2 (5 bases). Trimming left V 0 bases short and J 0 bases short, with 12 bases between. Germline V gene data show CDR1 as MNHEY and CDR2 as SVGAGI. The CDR3 sequence is 16 residues long. Here the CDR3 DNA reads TGTGCCAGCAGTTACTCGACCGGGGAAAGCTCCTACGAGCAGTACTTC. Its protein product is CASSYSTGESSYEQYF.

This clone has a handful of counts. This may be a read error, as it is one base from a much larger clone. Other DNA sequences in the same sample also yield this CDR3. The V call is TRBV13, the J call TRBJ2-7; no clear D gene. Germline CDR1 is PRHDT and CDR2 is FYEKMQ (reference sequence). The CDR3 length is 11 residues. V lost 4 bases and J lost 2, with 3 bases in between. CDR3 sequence: CASSSPYEQYF. The CDR3 nucleotides read TGTGCCAGCAGCTCCCCCTACGAGCAGTACTTC.

This clone was found once. V and J are TRBV13 and TRBJ1-4; D not resolved. CDR1 and CDR2 (germline): PRHDT, FYEKMQ (reference sequence). V was pared by 8 bases and J by 4 bases, with 11 bases between. CDR3 length equals 13 residues. As DNA, the CDR3 is TGTGCCAGCTGCGAGGCAGATAATGAAAAACTGTTTTTT. This gives the protein CASCEADNEKLFF.

This chain joins TRBV27 and TRBJ1-2; D gene unclear. Germline CDR1 MNHEY, CDR2 SMNVEV (reference sequence). Between the trimmed V and J ends, which lost 3 bases and 3 bases, there was a span of 14 bases. CDR3 length: 15 amino acids. The CDR3 DNA sequence: TGTGCCAGCAGTTTCATAGGAGGGTCAGACTATGGCTACACCTTC. Translated: CASSFIGGSDYGYTF.

This rearrangement joins TRBV4-1 to TRBJ2-7, with D perhaps TRBD2 (6 bases). Germline V gives CDR1 MGHRA, CDR2 YSYEKL. Trimming cost V 3 bases and J 5 bases, with 17 bases left between them. This CDR3 spans 15 amino acids. The CDR3 bases are TGCGCCAGCAGCCAGCGTACAGCGGGTTCGGACGAGCAGTACTTC. Its protein product is CASSQRTAGSDEQYF.

This clone is a singleton in its sample. V is TRBV5-1 and J is TRBJ2-3; tentatively, D is TRBD2 (6 bases). The germline V gene encodes CDR1 SGHRS and CDR2 YFSETQ. The germline V and J ends were trimmed by 0 bases and 5 bases, with 10 bases remaining between them. The CDR3 sequence is 14 residues long. CDR3 DNA sequence: TGCGCCAGCAGCTTGGTGCGGGGTATAGATACGCAGTATTTT. This encodes CASSLVRGIDTQYF. Together with reference TRBV5-1 and TRBJ2-3, the CDR3 gives the full variable domain: KAGVTQTPRYLIKTRGQQVTLSCSPISGHRSVSWYQQTPGQGLQFLFEYFSETQRNKGNFPGRFSGRQFSNSRSEMNVSTLELGDSALYLCASSLVRGIDTQYFGPGTRLTVL.